The present T cell receptor (beta chain) was sequenced within a study of blood T cell repertoires in COVID-19 (dated by TCRdb to about 2020). For context, the study as a whole: Samples from collaborators originated in the United States, Italy and Spain and spanned both the acute and convalescent phases of COVID-19. Where available, HLA class I and class II types were taken from metadata supplied by the sample provider and were not determined by assay-based typing. The repertoires were released in a freely available public database intended as a resource for research on the immune response to SARS-CoV-2. The samples were drawn from the first 160 participants of the ongoing ImmuneRACE study and from over a thousand subjects provided by 6 global collaborators. The sample metadata nearly always contained a de-identified subject ID, COVID-19 status, age in years and sex. The dataset comprised deeply sampled blood TCRbeta repertoires from subjects exposed to, actively infected with, or recovered from COVID-19. The prospective study material was composed of cDNA or gDNA derived from T cells, B-cell-depleted T cells, or PBMCs.

The collaborating institutions used their own protocols to collect whole blood in K2EDTA tubes. For TCRbeta analysis, collaborators shipped samples in one of three forms: frozen whole blood, isolated PBMCs, or DNA extracted from either of those sample types. Study-level results and caveats: How much clinical and demographic metadata was included differed by source and by participant, and the metadata was provided uncurated.

CDR1 and CDR2 (SGHDN, FVKESK) derive from the germline V gene. Taken from cysteine to phenylalanine, the CDR3 has 15 residues. Left in the record is the CDR3 DNA by itself, 45 bases read in frame from the first base. Trimming removed 3 bases from V and 1 base from J, leaving 12 bases between the germline ends. TCRbeta CDR3 regions were amplified from genomic DNA by means of the immunoSEQ Assay, a bias-controlled multiplex PCR. The study's own analysis went as follows. The number of nucleated cells in each sample was estimated by amplification of reference gene primers within the assay. Sequence reads were collapsed and filtered to measure the absolute abundance of every unique TCRbeta CDR3 rearrangement. For each sample, productive Simpson clonality was calculated by taking the square root of Simpson's diversity index across productive rearrangements. Drawn from immuneACCESS, this table holds only the in-frame rearrangements with V and J called that TCRdb kept. Clones are partly lost; checked studies trace under half to an unresolved V gene and leave the rest unexplained. The V and J calls and clone size are taken from that table; D and trimming were inferred from the DNA. In all, the sample holds around 160,000 clones, and 65% to 85% of those were seen once. Of the sample, over 10% is held by the ten largest clones.

Of note for this clone: Its antigen has not been determined. No base quality information exists; no much larger clone differs at one position.

This TCR came from a man between 60 and 70 years old with active or convalescent COVID-19. The rearranged chain carries TRBV14 and TRBJ1-1, and the D gene may be TRBD1, 6 bases matching. The sequenced material came from peripheral blood. The DNA sequence reads TGTGCCAGCAGCCAGATAGGGACACCGAACACTGAAGCTTTCTTT. It codes for CASSQIGTPNTEAFF.